Each of the 20 T cell receptor beta chains below was sequenced from the same sample in a study of CD8 T cells in ankylosing spondylitis. No antigen has been assigned to these receptors. Study-wide results and limits: Apparently characteristic of ankylosing spondylitis blood was a TCR beta motif (about 8 highly homologous variants).

TCRdb reprocessed the 5' RACE reads with MiXCR, giving one entry per CDR3 protein. The table records about 220,000 distinct CDR3 sequences, approximately 7.4% of them present only once. Sequencing was performed on blood, either unsorted or a sorted T cell fraction (not recorded which). The receptors come from a male donor with ankylosing spondylitis.

There are many counts of this clonotype. The gene calls are TRBV9 and TRBJ2-1; no clear D gene. The CDR3 is made up of 17 amino acids. Trimming removed 0 bases from V and 0 bases from J, with 13 bases in between. Germline CDR1 is SGDLS and CDR2 is YYNGEE. The CDR3 DNA reads as TGTGCCAGCAGCGTAGACGGCCGCCGGAGCTCCTACAATGAGCAGTTCTTC. Residues: CASSVDGRRSSYNEQFF.

This clonotype was observed a handful of times. J is TRBJ1-6 and V is TRBV7-9; D remains unclear. Deletions cut 5 bases from V and 4 bases from J, with 6 bases between. The germline CDR1 and CDR2 sequences are SEHNR and FQNEAQ (reference sequence). The CDR3 runs to 13 residues. CDR3 residues: CASSRVYNSPLHF. The CDR3 DNA sequence: TGTGCCAGCAGCCGCGTTTATAATTCACCCCTCCACTTT.

Many counts were recorded for this clonotype. This rearrangement joins TRBV4-2 to TRBJ2-7; D tentatively fits TRBD1 or TRBD2 (6 bases each). V lost 3 bases, J lost 5 bases, and 17 bases lay in between. The CDR3 consists of 15 residues. Germline CDR1 and CDR2: LGHNA and YNFKEQ. The CDR3: CASSQEWGAGNEQYF. The CDR3 nucleotides are TGTGCCAGCAGCCAGGAATGGGGGGCAGGGAACGAGCAGTACTTC.

This clonotype appeared many times. The V call is TRBV20-1, the J call TRBJ2-7; D is perhaps TRBD1 (5 bases). In germline, CDR1 is DFQATT, CDR2 SNEGSKA (reference sequence). This CDR3 has 12 amino acids. The V and J ends lost 1 base and 4 bases respectively, with 8 bases between them. The CDR3 coding sequence is TGCAGTGCTAGAGCCAGGGAATACGAGCAGTACTTC. Amino acids: CSARAREYEQYF.

There are many counts of this clonotype. V usage is TRBV3-1 and J usage is TRBJ2-4; a weak D match, TRBD1 (6 bases). The CDR3 consists of 14 residues. Germline V gene lookup returns CDR1 LGHDT and CDR2 YNNKEL (reference sequence). V was pared by 3 bases and J by 6 bases, with 12 bases between. The CDR3 DNA sequence: TGTGCCAGCAGCCAGGGCAGGGGAAGAAACATTCAGTACTTC. Its translation is CASSQGRGRNIQYF.

This clonotype occurred many times. This rearrangement joins TRBV7-9 to TRBJ1-1, with D uncertain. Per germline, CDR1 SEHNR and CDR2 FQNEAQ (reference sequence). Trimming stripped 5 bases from V and 0 bases from J, with 13 bases between. The CDR3 extends over 15 amino acids. In DNA form, the CDR3 reads TGTGCCAGCAGCCCCCCGGGTCTCATGAACACTGAAGCTTTCTTT. This codes for CASSPPGLMNTEAFF.

This clonotype was observed many times. The V call is TRBV15, the J call TRBJ1-1; tentative D call: TRBD1 (6 bases). V lost 2 bases to trimming and J lost 0 bases, with 10 bases between them. Germline-derived CDR1 and CDR2 are LNHNV and YYDKDF (reference sequence). The CDR3 loop spans 15 amino acids. This CDR3 reads CATSRYTGLNTEAFF. The CDR3 nucleotides are TGTGCCACCAGCAGATATACAGGGTTGAACACTGAAGCTTTCTTT. The variable domain in full, with the rest retrieved from reference TRBV15 and TRBJ1-1, is DAMVIQNPRYQVTQFGKPVTLSCSQTLNHNVMYWYQQKSSQAPKLLFHYYDKDFNNEADTPDNFQSRRPNTSFCFLDIRSPGLGDTAMYLCATSRYTGLNTEAFFGQGTRLTVV.

CDR3 protein: CSASWGVNEQFF. The CDR3 bases are TGCAGTGCTAGTTGGGGGGTCAATGAGCAGTTCTTC. The chain carries TRBV20-1 and TRBJ2-1; weak D call: TRBD2 (6 bases). Germline CDR1 is DFQATT and CDR2 is SNEGSKA (reference sequence). Trimming removed 3 bases at V and 6 bases at J, with 9 bases between. The CDR3 is 12 residues long.

This clonotype was counted only a few times. The chain employs TRBV5-6 and TRBJ1-5, with a weak D call TRBD1 (6 bases). The germline V gene encodes CDR1 SGHDT and CDR2 YYEEEE. V dropped 4 bases and J dropped 4 bases, with 18 bases sitting between them. The CDR3 sequence is 16 residues long. The CDR3 nucleotides are TGTGCCAGCAGCCATTCTACAGGGAGAAGTAATCAGCCCCAGCATTTT. Translating gives CASSHSTGRSNQPQHF.

At least ten counts were recorded for this clonotype. This chain links TRBV15 with TRBJ2-7, with D possibly matching TRBD1 (6 bases). The germline V and J ends were trimmed by 8 bases and 2 bases, with 13 bases remaining between them. In germline, CDR1 is LNHNV, CDR2 YYDKDF (reference sequence). The CDR3 covers 13 residues. CDR3 protein: CATRETGTYEQYF. As DNA, the CDR3 is TGTGCCACCCGAGAGACAGGAACCTACGAGCAGTACTTC.

This clonotype has only a few counts. The V and J genes are TRBV14 and TRBJ2-7; 9 bases align to TRBD1. This CDR3 spans 14 amino acids. V shed 3 bases and J 4 bases; nucleotides not matched to a gene: 4. The germline gives CDR1 SGHDN, CDR2 FVKESK. CDR3 loop: CASSHQGQGYEQYF. CDR3 nucleotide sequence: TGTGCCAGCAGCCACCAGGGACAGGGTTACGAGCAGTACTTC.

This clonotype was seen once. The V gene is TRBV29-1, the J gene TRBJ1-1; D unresolved. Germline V lookup: CDR1 SQVTM, CDR2 ANQGSEA. Trimming took off 8 bases at V and 2 bases at J, with 9 bases between the two ends. The CDR3 length is 11 residues. The CDR3 nucleotides are TGCAGCAGCGGGGTAAACACTGAAGCTTTCTTT. Amino acids: CSSGVNTEAFF.

This clonotype has a count of ten or more. V is TRBV12-3 or TRBV12-4 and J is TRBJ2-7, with TRBD2 identical over 7 bases. V was clipped by 9 bases and J by 5 bases; unmatched bases: 10. CDR3 length: 13 amino acids. The CDR3 DNA is TGTGCCAGTACCGACGGACTAGGCGACGAGCAGTACTTC. Translated: CASTDGLGDEQYF.

This clonotype has only a few counts. This chain joins TRBV12-3 or TRBV12-4 and TRBJ2-7; perhaps TRBD2 as D (5 bases). This CDR3 contains 18 residues. With 0 bases removed from V and 2 bases from J, the gap between germline ends came to 20 bases. In DNA, the CDR3 is TGTGCCAGCAGTTTAGCGGCCCCTTGGGCGGGTCTTCCCTACGAGCAGTACTTC. Protein product: CASSLAAPWAGLPYEQYF.

This clonotype was seen many times. The V call is TRBV4-3, the J call TRBJ2-7; maybe TRBD2 (6 bases). V gave up 0 bases and J gave up 2 bases, with 14 bases separating them. Germline CDR1 and CDR2: LGHNA and YSLEER. The CDR3 is made up of 16 amino acids. The CDR3 DNA is TGCGCCAGCAGCCAAGACAGGGAGGCCCTGACCTACGAGCAGTACTTC. It encodes CASSQDREALTYEQYF.

This clonotype was observed at least ten times. The chain has TRBV15 and TRBJ2-1; 7 bases match TRBD1. In germline, CDR1 is LNHNV, CDR2 YYDKDF (reference sequence). Trimming at V came to 2 bases and at J to 2 bases, leaving 3 bases not matched to a gene. This CDR3 spans 15 amino acids. CDR3 sequence: CATSRRTGPYNEQFF. DNA of the CDR3: TGTGCCACCAGCAGAAGGACAGGTCCCTACAATGAGCAGTTCTTC.

This clonotype was detected many times. V usage is TRBV28 and J usage is TRBJ2-7; TRBD2 matches at 7 bases. Unmatched junction bases numbered 2, after V lost 1 base and J lost 2 bases. Germline assignment: CDR1 MDHEN and CDR2 SYDVKM. CDR3 size: 14 residues. CDR3 in amino acids: CASSLSGGTYEQYF. Here the CDR3 DNA reads TGTGCCAGCAGTTTATCCGGGGGGACCTACGAGCAGTACTTC.

The table lists this clonotype with many counts. This rearrangement joins TRBV10-3 to TRBJ1-5, with 11 bases aligning to TRBD1. V trimming: 5 bases; J trimming: 5 bases; junction bases outside the gene matches: 2. The germline V gene encodes CDR1 ENHRY and CDR2 SYGVKD. CDR3 size: 14 residues. In nucleotides, the CDR3 is TGTGCCATCAGTCCGGGACAGGGGGATCAGCCCCAGCATTTT. Protein product: CAISPGQGDQPQHF.

V and J are TRBV13 and TRBJ2-1; 8 nucleotides align to TRBD2. This CDR3 is built from 13 residues. V gave up 5 bases and J gave up 8 bases; unmatched junction bases: 5. Germline values: CDR1 PRHDT, CDR2 FYEKMQ (reference sequence). The CDR3 coding sequence is TGTGCCAGCAGCAGTCGGGGGGGCGATGAGCAGTTCTTC. Translated: CASSSRGGDEQFF.

The chain uses TRBV10-1 and TRBJ2-1, with a tentative D call TRBD1 (6 bases). CDR1 and CDR2 from the germline V gene are WNHNN and SYGVQD (reference sequence). V was cut by 10 bases and J by 8 bases, with 18 bases left in between. The length of the CDR3 is 13 residues. The DNA of the CDR3 is TGCGCCACAGGGGACCCGACCACGGATGAGCAGTTCTTC. This sequence encodes CATGDPTTDEQFF.